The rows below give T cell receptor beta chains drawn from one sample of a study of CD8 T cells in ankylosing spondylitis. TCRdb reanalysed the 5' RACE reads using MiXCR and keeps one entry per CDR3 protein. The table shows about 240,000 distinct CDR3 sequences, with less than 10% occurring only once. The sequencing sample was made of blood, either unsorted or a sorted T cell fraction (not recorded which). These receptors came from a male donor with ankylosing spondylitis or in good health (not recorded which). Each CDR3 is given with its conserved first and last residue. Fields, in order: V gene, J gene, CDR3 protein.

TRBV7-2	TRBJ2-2	CASSLELVIKSGELFF
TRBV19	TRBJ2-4	CASSTGGQLAKNIQYF
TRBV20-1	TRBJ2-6	CSASRRGSGANVLTF
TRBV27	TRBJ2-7	CASRSGRSSYEQYF
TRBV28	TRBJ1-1	CASRLQGAHTEAFF
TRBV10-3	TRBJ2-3	CAISGIERGQGDTQYF
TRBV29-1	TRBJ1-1	CSVKAGTGNTEAFF
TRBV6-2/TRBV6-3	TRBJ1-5	CASSSYGQPQHF
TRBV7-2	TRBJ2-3	CASSSLGVGTDTQYF
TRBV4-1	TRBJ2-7	CASSQEPQGSSYEQYF
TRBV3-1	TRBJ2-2	CASTPTGGVGGELFF
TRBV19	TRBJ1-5	CASRKQGSDQPQHF
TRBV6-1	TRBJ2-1	CASSPIAGGWAEQFF
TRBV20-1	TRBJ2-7	CSAILAGVYEQYF
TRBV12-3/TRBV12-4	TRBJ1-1	CASSPLVGQGSTEAFF
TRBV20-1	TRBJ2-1	CSARDLGLAVTSVPWQFF
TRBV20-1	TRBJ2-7	CSANGGQQWEQYF
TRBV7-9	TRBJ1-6	CASRPWDSFNSPLHF
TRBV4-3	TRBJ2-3	CASSQWTPSTDTQYF
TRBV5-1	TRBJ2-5	CASSLDLPGPQETQYF
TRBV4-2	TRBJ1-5	CASSQFTGGTQPQHF
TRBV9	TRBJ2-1	CASSVVEGSAYNEQFF
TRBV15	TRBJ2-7	CATSRDGTSSYEQYF
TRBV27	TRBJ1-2	CASSRDFRTNYGYTF
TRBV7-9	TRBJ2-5	CASSPRGQGQIETQYF
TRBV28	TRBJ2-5	CASSFTSRLAQGRASETQYF
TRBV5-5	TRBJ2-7	CASSSPGQGTLYEQYF
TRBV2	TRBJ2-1	CASSERGWDQEYNEQFF
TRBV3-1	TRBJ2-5	CASSQNGETQYF
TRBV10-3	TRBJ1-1	CAIRTDRVGDRSAEAFF
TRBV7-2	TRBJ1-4	CASSLLGQGEEKLFF
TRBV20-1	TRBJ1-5	CSARVGSVKYQPQHF
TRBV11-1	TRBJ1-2	CASSLRAWEGLIYGYTF
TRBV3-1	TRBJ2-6	CASSQDSGGAGANVLTF
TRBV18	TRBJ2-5	CASSTDLLRGETQYF
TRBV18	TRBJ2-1	CASSPPGQGRNEQFF
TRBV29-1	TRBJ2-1	CSFNRDREQEQFF
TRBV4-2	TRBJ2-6	CASSQEKSSGANVLTF
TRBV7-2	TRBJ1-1	CASSLRNEAFF
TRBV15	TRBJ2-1	CATSRGTLGQFF
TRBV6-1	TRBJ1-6	CASSLGRGSSPLHF
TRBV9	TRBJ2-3	CASSVGLADSTDTQYF
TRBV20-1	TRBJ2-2	CSARGPDRTGELFF
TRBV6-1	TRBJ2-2	CASSEGVGANTGELFF
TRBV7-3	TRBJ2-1	CASSLTGGVLYNEQFF
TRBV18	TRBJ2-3	CASSPSADLHADTQYF
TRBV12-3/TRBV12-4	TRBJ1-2	CASSPDRAGGYTF
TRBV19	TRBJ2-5	CASSPRTALETQYF
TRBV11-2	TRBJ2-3	CASSRPGDGDTQYF
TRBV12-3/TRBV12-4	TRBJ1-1	CASSAGQPITEAFF
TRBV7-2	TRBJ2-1	CASSSLAGGNNEQFF
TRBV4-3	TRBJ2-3	CASSLGTGGGTDTQYF